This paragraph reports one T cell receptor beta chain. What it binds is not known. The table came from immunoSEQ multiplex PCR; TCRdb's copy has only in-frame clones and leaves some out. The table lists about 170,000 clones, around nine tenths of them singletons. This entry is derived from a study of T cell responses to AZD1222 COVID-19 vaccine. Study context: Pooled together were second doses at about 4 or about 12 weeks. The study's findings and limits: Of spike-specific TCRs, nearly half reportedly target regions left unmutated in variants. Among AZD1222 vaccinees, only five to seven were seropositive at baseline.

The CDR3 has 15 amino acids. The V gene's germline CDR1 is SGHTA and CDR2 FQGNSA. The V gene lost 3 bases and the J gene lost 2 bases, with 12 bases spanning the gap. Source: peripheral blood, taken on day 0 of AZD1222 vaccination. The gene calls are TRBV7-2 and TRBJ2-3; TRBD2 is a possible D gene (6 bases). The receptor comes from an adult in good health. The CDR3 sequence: CASSLAAGTTDTQYF. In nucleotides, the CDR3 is TGTGCCAGCAGCTTGGCCGCGGGGACCACAGATACGCAGTATTTT.